The 24 T cell receptor beta chains presented below share a single source sample, sequenced in a study of radiotherapy plus CTLA-4 blockade in lung cancer (dated by TCRdb to 2017 to 2018). Libraries came from the immunoSEQ multiplex PCR assay. TCRdb took this table from immuneACCESS and kept in-frame rearrangements with V and J called. Such tables lack part of the clones; where checked against another copy, unresolved V genes explain under half of the gap, and the rest is unexplained. A total of under 55,000 clones appear in this sample, about 81% of them only once. The ten biggest clones cover about 3.6% of the sample. The starting material was peripheral blood, obtained from a patient treated with radiotherapy plus ipilimumab. Receptor source: a human donor with non-small cell lung cancer who had stable disease on radiotherapy plus ipilimumab.

V gene TRBV5-6 combines with J gene TRBJ2-7, with D maybe TRBD1 (6 bases). The germline V and J ends were trimmed by 2 bases and 0 bases, with 15 bases remaining between them. Germline CDR1 SGHDT, CDR2 YYEEEE. CDR3 length: 16 residues. The CDR3 DNA follows: TGTGCCAGCAGCTTTTTTACTCGGGACATCTCCTACGAGCAGTACTTC. It specifies CASSFFTRDISYEQYF.

The sample holds one count of this clone. The chain uses TRBV7-9 and TRBJ2-7; D possibly corresponds to TRBD1 (6 bases). The germline V and J ends were trimmed by 5 bases and 5 bases, with 10 bases remaining between them. This CDR3 comprises 12 residues. The germline gives CDR1 SEHNR, CDR2 FQNEAQ (reference sequence). In DNA form, the CDR3 reads TGTGCCAGCAGCCCGACAGGAAACGAGCAGTACTTC. Protein sequence: CASSPTGNEQYF.

This clone has a handful of counts. The CDR3 protein is CASSQRMQALTYEQYF. For the CDR3, the DNA is TGCGCCAGCAGCCAAAGGATGCAGGCTCTTACCTACGAGCAGTACTTC. V gene TRBV4-1 combines with J gene TRBJ2-7; D remains ambiguous. The V and J ends lost 2 bases and 2 bases respectively, with 16 bases between them. The CDR3 is 16 residues long. Germline V CDR1 and CDR2: MGHRA, YSYEKL.

This sequence joins TRBV6-4 and TRBJ1-1; possibly TRBD1 for D (6 bases). Per germline, CDR1 MRHNA and CDR2 SNTAGT. Deletions cut 3 bases from V and 4 bases from J, with 9 bases between. The CDR3 is 13 amino acids. The CDR3 coding sequence is TGTGCCAGCAGTGAAGACAGGAGCACTGAAGCTTTCTTT. Residues: CASSEDRSTEAFF.

The CDR3 here is CASSWEPSGPYNEQFF. As DNA, the CDR3 is TGTGCCAGCAGCTGGGAGCCTAGCGGGCCATACAATGAGCAGTTCTTC. The chain is built from TRBV5-4 and TRBJ2-1, with 8 bases aligning to TRBD2. The trim removed 3 bases at V and 4 bases at J, leaving 9 bases unmatched. Germline loops: CDR1 SGHNT, CDR2 YYREEE (reference sequence). The CDR3 totals 16 residues.

The chain is built from TRBV19 and TRBJ2-7, with 8 bases matching TRBD1. The CDR3 spans 14 residues. Trimming cost V 6 bases and J 5 bases; bases outside gene matches: 9. Germline V gene sequence: CDR1 LNHDA, CDR2 SQIVND (reference sequence). CDR3 sequence (DNA): TGTGCCAGTAGGTCGGGACAGGTCGGGGACGAGCAGTACTTC. Its protein is CASRSGQVGDEQYF. The entire variable domain, with the rest obtained from reference TRBV19 and TRBJ2-7, is as follows: DGGITQSPKYLFRKEGQNVTLSCEQNLNHDAMYWYRQDPGQGLRLIYYSQIVNDFQKGDIAEGYSVSREKKESFPLTVTSAQKNPTAFYLCASRSGQVGDEQYFGPGTRLTVT.

The J gene is TRBJ2-7, the V gene TRBV28, with D possibly being TRBD2 (7 bases). The germline V and J ends were trimmed by 4 bases and 5 bases, with 24 bases remaining between them. The CDR3 loop spans 17 amino acids. Germline lookup yields CDR1 MDHEN and CDR2 SYDVKM. The CDR3 bases are TGTGCCAGCAGTTCCAAAAACAAGGGGGGGCTCGGGCACGAGCAGTACTTC. Encoded protein: CASSSKNKGGLGHEQYF.

The chain uses TRBV5-6 and TRBJ2-1; 8 positions match TRBD2. Germline-derived CDR1 and CDR2 are SGHDT and YYEEEE. V lost 2 bases, J lost 2 bases, and 6 bases stayed unmatched. This CDR3 is built from 16 residues. The CDR3 nucleotides are TGTGCCAGCAGCTTCGGAGTAGCGGGAACCTACAATGAGCAGTTCTTC. Translating it yields CASSFGVAGTYNEQFF.

This chain uses TRBV7-3 with TRBJ1-3, with D tentatively TRBD1 (6 bases). Trimming cost V 1 base and J 2 bases, with 12 bases left between them. This CDR3 spans 16 amino acids. The V gene's germline CDR1 is SGHTA and CDR2 FQGTGA. CDR3 DNA: TGTGCCAGCAGCTTAAATCCCCCAGGGGCTGGAAACACCATATATTTT. Translation: CASSLNPPGAGNTIYF.

This rearrangement joins TRBV7-2 to TRBJ2-1; D unclear. The CDR3 is made up of 18 amino acids. Germline CDR1 is SGHTA and CDR2 is FQGNSA. Trimming removed 1 base from V and 0 bases from J, with 16 bases in between. The CDR3 sequence: CASSLVGGSPSSYNEQFF. In DNA form, the CDR3 reads TGTGCCAGCAGCTTAGTTGGCGGCTCCCCAAGCTCCTACAATGAGCAGTTCTTC.

V usage is TRBV28 and J usage is TRBJ2-7; 16 positions agree with TRBD2. From germline, CDR1 is MDHEN and CDR2 SYDVKM. The J segment lost 7 bases and the V segment lost 6 bases, leaving 6 bases of the junction unmatched. The CDR3 covers 15 residues. The CDR3 DNA is TGTGCCAGCAGGCCGGGACTAGCGGGAGGGCAAGAGCAGTACTTC. This codes for CASRPGLAGGQEQYF.

This clone came up a few times. The V gene is TRBV11-3, the J gene TRBJ2-1; no clear D. The germline V gene encodes CDR1 SGHNT and CDR2 YENEEA. CDR3 size: 15 residues. V was trimmed by 1 base and J by 5 bases, leaving 12 bases between them. The CDR3 DNA reads as TGTGCCAGCAGCTTAGGTTACCTGCCTAACAATGAGCAGTTCTTC. This translates into CASSLGYLPNNEQFF.

This chain links TRBV5-1 with TRBJ1-4; D is perhaps TRBD1 (5 bases). The CDR3 runs 13 residues. From germline, CDR1 is SGHRS and CDR2 YFSETQ. Trimming stripped 0 bases from V and 8 bases from J, with 8 bases between. The DNA of the CDR3 is TGCGCCAGCAGCTTGGGACAGAAGGAAAAACTGTTTTTT. Residues: CASSLGQKEKLFF.

The rearrangement uses TRBV25-1 and TRBJ2-3, with D tentatively TRBD2 (6 bases). The V and J ends lost 6 bases and 4 bases respectively, with 14 bases between them. Looked up from germline, CDR1 is MGHDK and CDR2 is SYGVNS. The CDR3 covers 14 residues. The CDR3 sequence is CASSRTAGSDTQYF. Here the CDR3 DNA reads TGTGCCAGCAGCAGGACGGCGGGATCAGATACGCAGTATTTT.

J is TRBJ2-2 and V is TRBV7-6; D is unclear. The CDR3 loop spans 14 amino acids. V was pared by 2 bases and J by 1 base, with 5 bases between. Germline V lookup: CDR1 SGHVS, CDR2 FNYEAQ. CDR3 region: CASSLRVNTGELFF. In DNA, the CDR3 is TGTGCCAGCAGCTTACGGGTGAACACCGGGGAGCTGTTTTTT.

This clone came up a few times. V gene TRBV10-1 combines with J gene TRBJ2-1; D is perhaps TRBD2 (5 bases). The CDR3 extends over 12 amino acids. V gave up 2 bases and J gave up 6 bases, with 5 bases separating them. Germline CDR1 reads WNHNN; CDR2 reads SYGVQD (reference sequence). As DNA, the CDR3 is TGCGCCAGCAGTGAGGGGAGCAATGAGCAGTTCTTC. This gives the protein CASSEGSNEQFF.

This clone was seen a handful of times. V is TRBV30 and J is TRBJ2-2; 10 nucleotides match TRBD2. Trimming took 3 bases from V and 7 from J; bases not matched to a gene: 11. Germline values: CDR1 GTSNPN, CDR2 SVGIG (reference sequence). CDR3 size: 16 residues. The CDR3 spells CAWSAWLAGADGELFF. For the CDR3, the DNA is TGTGCCTGGAGCGCCTGGCTAGCGGGAGCCGACGGGGAGCTGTTTTTT.

The rearrangement joins TRBV5-1 to TRBJ2-4, with TRBD2 matching 15 bases. The J segment lost 9 bases and the V segment lost 5 bases, leaving 6 bases of the junction unmatched. The length of the CDR3 is 15 residues. Germline CDR1 is SGHRS and CDR2 is YFSETQ. CDR3 amino acids: CASRASGLAGGIQYF. Here the CDR3 DNA reads TGCGCCAGCAGGGCCTCGGGACTAGCGGGAGGCATTCAGTACTTC.

This chain links TRBV7-3 with TRBJ2-3, with TRBD2 identical over 9 bases. V lost 2 bases to trimming and J lost 4 bases; unmatched junction nucleotides: 7. The CDR3 runs 16 residues. CDR1 and CDR2 (germline): SGHTA, FQGTGA. The CDR3 region is CASSLLAGGPADTQYF. For the CDR3, the DNA is TGTGCCAGCAGCTTATTGGCGGGAGGGCCTGCAGATACGCAGTATTTT.

V gene TRBV28 combines with J gene TRBJ2-1; a weak D match, TRBD2 (5 bases). The ends were cut back, 2 bases at V and 7 bases at J, with 21 bases in the middle. This CDR3 has 17 amino acids. Germline-derived CDR1 and CDR2 are MDHEN and SYDVKM. The CDR3 spells CASSLPARASRRNEQFF. As DNA, the CDR3 is TGTGCCAGCAGTTTACCTGCAAGGGCTAGCCGGCGGAATGAGCAGTTCTTC. Combining the CDR3 with reference TRBV28 and TRBJ2-1 gives the whole variable domain DVKVTQSSRYLVKRTGEKVFLECVQDMDHENMFWYRQDPGLGLRLIYFSYDVKMKEKGDIPEGYSVSREKKERFSLILESASTNQTSMYLCASSLPARASRRNEQFFGPGTRLTVL.

The CDR3 nucleotides read TGTGCCAGCAGTGAGGAGCGGGGAGCCTACGAGCAGTACTTC. It codes for CASSEERGAYEQYF. V and J are TRBV25-1 and TRBJ2-7; 7 positions agree with TRBD2. CDR3 size: 14 residues. The germline V gene has CDR1 MGHDK and CDR2 SYGVNS. Losses at the gene ends were 3 bases for V and 2 bases for J; bases not matched to a gene: 4.

The V gene is TRBV7-9, the J gene TRBJ2-6; D is possibly TRBD1 (6 bases). Trimming removed 5 bases from V and 4 bases from J, with 15 bases in between. The V gene's germline CDR1 is SEHNR and CDR2 FQNEAQ (reference sequence). The CDR3 spans 16 residues. The CDR3 bases are TGTGCCAGCAGCGGCGTGACAGGCGGAGGGGCCAACGTCCTGACTTTC. It encodes CASSGVTGGGANVLTF.

The chain carries TRBV7-2 and TRBJ2-7; 11 nucleotides match TRBD2. The germline gives CDR1 SGHTA, CDR2 FQGNSA. The trim removed 5 bases at V and 4 bases at J, leaving 4 bases unmatched. CDR3 size: 14 residues. The CDR3 here is CASSTSGSLYEQYF. CDR3 nucleotides: TGTGCCAGCAGCACTAGCGGGAGTCTTTACGAGCAGTACTTC. Full variable domain (rest looked up from reference TRBV7-2 and TRBJ2-7): GAGVSQSPSNKVTEKGKDVELRCDPISGHTALYWYRQSLGQGLEFLIYFQGNSAPDKSGLPSDRFSAERTGGSVSTLTIQRTQQEDSAVYLCASSTSGSLYEQYFGPGTRLTVT.

The chain uses TRBV4-1 and TRBJ2-2; TRBD1 matches at 8 bases. V shed 4 bases, J shed 4 bases, and the junction held 8 bases outside the gene matches. Germline-derived CDR1 and CDR2 are MGHRA and YSYEKL. The CDR3 totals 16 residues. CDR3 amino acids: CASSPKGQGSTGELFF. CDR3 bases: TGCGCCAGCAGCCCTAAAGGACAGGGTAGCACCGGGGAGCTGTTTTTT.